One and the same sample provided the 2 T cell receptor beta chains below, sequenced in a study of cytomegalovirus exposure and HLA in healthy donors. The primer mix had 60 Vbeta and 13 Jbeta primers. Profiling relied on immunoSEQ multiplex PCR, and the TCRdb table lists in-frame clones only, not all of them. The repertoire includes about 110,000 clones, approximately 79% of them detected once, and roughly 5.6% sits in the top ten. The sequencing input was PBMCs. Receptors originate from a man younger than 40 in good health and CMV-seropositive.

This chain links TRBV19 with TRBJ1-1, with unresolved D. The germline V and J ends were trimmed by 7 bases and 0 bases, with 12 bases remaining between them. The CDR3 consists of 14 residues. Germline V gene sequence: CDR1 LNHDA, CDR2 SQIVND (reference sequence). CDR3 DNA: TGTGCCAGTACTCCTGGAGCAATGAACACTGAAGCTTTCTTT. Its translation is CASTPGAMNTEAFF.

This sequence joins TRBV5-1 and TRBJ2-7; TRBD2 is a possible D gene (6 bases). V lost 0 bases, J lost 5 bases, and 12 bases lay in between. CDR1 and CDR2 (germline): SGHRS, YFSETQ. CDR3 length equals 14 residues. CDR3 in amino acids: CASSLDQGGDEQYF. DNA of the CDR3: TGCGCCAGCAGCTTGGATCAGGGAGGAGACGAGCAGTACTTC.